This is a list of T cell receptor beta chains from one sample in a study of cytomegalovirus exposure and HLA in healthy donors. TCRdb keeps only in-frame clones here, not all; method: immunoSEQ multiplex PCR. The data contain about 130,000 clones, approximately 80% of them singletons. Sequenced sample: PBMCs. The receptors derive from a man younger than 40 in good health and CMV-seropositive. Both conserved end residues are part of each CDR3. D genes are given only for firm matches. Rows may omit the clone size; those that give it use once, few, many or a size class.

V gene	J gene	clone size	D gene	CDR3 protein	CDR3 DNA
TRBV7-9	TRBJ1-2	few	.	CASSPIEQGTYGYTF	TGTGCCAGCAGCCCGATAGAACAGGGAACCTATGGCTACACCTTC
TRBV9	TRBJ2-1	.	.	CASSVGGPSNEQFF	TGTGCCAGCAGCGTAGGAGGGCCCAGCAATGAGCAGTTCTTC
TRBV5-1	TRBJ1-2	.	.	CASSLAPGRSGGYTF	TGCGCCAGCAGCTTGGCCCCAGGCAGGAGCGGTGGCTACACCTTC
TRBV7-9	TRBJ1-2	once	TRBD1	CASSAPRGPGYGYTF	TGTGCCAGCAGCGCGCCAAGGGGGCCGGGCTATGGCTACACCTTC
TRBV30	TRBJ2-7	.	TRBD1	CAWRAGTGSPYEQYF	TGTGCCTGGAGAGCCGGGACAGGGTCGCCCTACGAGCAGTACTTC
TRBV11-1	TRBJ2-1	.	.	CASSLGVLDEQFF	TGTGCCAGCAGCTTAGGCGTTTTGGATGAGCAGTTCTTC
TRBV19	TRBJ2-6	.	TRBD2	CASSGGVGANVLTF	TGTGCCAGTAGTGGGGGGGTTGGGGCCAACGTCCTGACTTTC
TRBV27	TRBJ2-7	.	.	CASRGSDSLSYEQYF	TGTGCCAGCAGGGGATCGGACAGTCTTTCCTACGAGCAGTACTTC
TRBV2	TRBJ2-1	.	.	CASSLGRDNEQFF	TGTGCCAGCAGTCTCGGGAGAGACAATGAGCAGTTCTTC
TRBV5-1	TRBJ1-1	.	TRBD1	CASSLVSQGWTEAFF	TGCGCCAGCAGCTTGGTCTCACAGGGGTGGACTGAAGCTTTCTTT
TRBV27	TRBJ1-1	once	TRBD1	CASSHRGGAGTEAFF	TGTGCCAGCAGTCATAGAGGGGGCGCGGGCACTGAAGCTTTCTTT
TRBV25-1	TRBJ2-7	.	.	CASSESLASSYEQYF	TGTGCCAGCAGTGAAAGTTTAGCGTCCTCCTACGAGCAGTACTTC
TRBV5-3	TRBJ2-5	once	TRBD1	CARTIPDRGETQYF	TGTGCCAGAACCATCCCGGACAGGGGAGAGACCCAGTACTTC
TRBV4-2	TRBJ2-7	.	TRBD2	CASSVGTSEFYEQYF	TGTGCCAGCAGCGTCGGGACTAGCGAGTTCTACGAGCAGTACTTC
TRBV4-3	TRBJ2-1	.	.	CASSQLLTYNEQFF	TGCGCCAGCAGCCAACTCCTGACATACAATGAGCAGTTCTTC
TRBV9	TRBJ2-1	few	TRBD2	CASSGPGTSAYNEQFF	TGTGCCAGCAGCGGACCCGGGACTAGCGCTTACAATGAGCAGTTCTTC
TRBV5-5	TRBJ2-3	.	.	CASSSTPTGGQDTQYF	TGTGCCAGCAGCTCCACGCCCACTGGAGGGCAAGATACGCAGTATTTT
TRBV23-1	TRBJ2-7	.	.	CASSPNYRQTSLYEQYF	TGCGCCAGCAGTCCGAATTACAGGCAAACGTCCCTCTACGAGCAGTACTTC
TRBV11-2	TRBJ1-2	.	.	CASSAPSGYGYTF	TGTGCCAGCAGCGCACCCTCGGGGTATGGCTACACCTTC
TRBV4-2	TRBJ2-7	.	TRBD2	CASSQEFRGSHEQYF	TGTGCCAGCAGCCAAGAGTTTCGCGGGAGCCACGAGCAGTACTTC
TRBV11-2	TRBJ2-7	.	TRBD2	CASSLWAGDYEQYF	TGTGCCAGTAGCTTGTGGGCGGGGGATTACGAGCAGTACTTC
TRBV9	TRBJ2-7	.	.	CASSPSGRMDEQYF	TGTGCCAGCAGCCCTTCGGGGAGAATGGACGAGCAGTACTTC
TRBV7-2	TRBJ2-7	.	TRBD2	CASWGLALSYEQYF	TGTGCCAGCTGGGGACTAGCCCTATCCTACGAGCAGTACTTC
TRBV12-2	TRBJ2-7	.	.	CASRQSPSGSPYEQYF	TGTGCAAGTCGCCAATCGCCTAGCGGGAGCCCCTACGAGCAGTACTTC
TRBV5-1	TRBJ1-2	.	.	CASSSRGGSEVVLYGYTF	TGCGCCAGCAGCTCGCGGGGGGGGAGCGAGGTTGTTCTCTATGGCTACACCTTC
TRBV18	TRBJ1-5	.	.	CASSTGISNQPQHF	TGTGCCAGCTCAACGGGAATCAGCAATCAGCCCCAGCATTTT
TRBV4-3	TRBJ1-5	few	TRBD1	CASSQDSQGAQPQHF	TGCGCCAGCAGCCAAGATTCACAGGGGGCTCAGCCCCAGCATTTT
TRBV5-4	TRBJ2-3	.	.	CASRSSEADTQYF	TGTGCCAGCAGATCATCGGAGGCAGATACGCAGTATTTT
TRBV4-1	TRBJ2-3	.	TRBD2	CASSQVFSREADTQYF	TGCGCCAGCAGCCAAGTTTTCTCGCGGGAGGCAGATACGCAGTATTTT
TRBV6-1	TRBJ2-3	.	TRBD2	CASREGTSGMGDTQYF	TGTGCCAGCAGGGAAGGGACTAGCGGGATGGGAGATACGCAGTATTTT
TRBV28	TRBJ2-2	.	TRBD2	CASSLVAGVDGELFF	TGTGCCAGCAGTTTAGTAGCGGGAGTCGACGGGGAGCTGTTTTTT
TRBV6-5	TRBJ2-7	.	TRBD1	CASSYGTGIYEQYF	TGTGCCAGCAGTTACGGGACAGGAATCTACGAGCAGTACTTC
TRBV11-2	TRBJ1-5	.	.	CASSTGRGNQPQHF	TGTGCCAGCAGCACAGGACGGGGGAATCAGCCCCAGCATTTT
TRBV27	TRBJ2-7	once	TRBD2	CASSLLAGVGVVEQYF	TGTGCCAGCAGTTTACTAGCGGGAGTCGGAGTTGTCGAGCAGTACTTC
TRBV5-4	TRBJ2-3	.	TRBD1	CASSLEGQVLTATQYF	TGTGCCAGCAGCTTGGAAGGACAGGTGTTAACGGCAACGCAGTATTTT
TRBV6-6	TRBJ2-3	.	.	CASSFYEEQYF	TGTGCCAGCAGTTTCTACGAGGAGCAGTATTTT
TRBV27	TRBJ2-7	once	.	CASSPSGEQYF	TGTGCCAGCAGTCCCAGCGGGGAGCAGTACTTC
TRBV6-5	TRBJ2-7	.	TRBD1	CASSYSEDRVYEQYF	TGTGCCAGCAGTTACTCAGAGGACAGGGTCTACGAGCAGTACTTC
TRBV27	TRBJ1-2	.	.	CASITGLGYGYTF	TGTGCCAGCATCACGGGACTGGGCTATGGCTACACCTTC
TRBV10-3	TRBJ2-7	.	.	CAARQPPEYEQYF	TGTGCCGCGCGACAGCCGCCCGAATACGAGCAGTACTTC
TRBV7-7	TRBJ1-4	.	TRBD1	CASSPGSGGNEKLFF	TGTGCCAGCAGCCCGGGGTCAGGGGGCAATGAAAAACTGTTTTTT
TRBV4-3	TRBJ1-1	.	TRBD1	CASSPGTGYTEAFF	TGCGCCAGCAGCCCCGGGACAGGGTACACTGAAGCTTTCTTT
TRBV4-2	TRBJ1-1	.	TRBD1	CASSHLTKGATEAFF	TGTGCCAGCAGCCACCTCACAAAGGGGGCAACTGAAGCTTTCTTT
TRBV7-6	TRBJ2-1	once	.	CASSMDLAGEQFF	TGTGCCAGCAGTATGGATCTGGCAGGCGAGCAGTTCTTC
TRBV28	TRBJ2-7	.	.	CASSGLLTDF	TGTGCCAGCAGTGGGCTCCTCACGGACTTC
TRBV28	TRBJ1-2	.	TRBD1	CASTGQGAYGYTF	TGTGCCAGCACAGGACAGGGGGCTTATGGCTACACCTTC
TRBV7-2	TRBJ2-7	few	.	CASSLGLATGEQYF	TGTGCCAGCAGCTTAGGGCTAGCGACCGGTGAGCAGTACTTC
TRBV10-2	TRBJ2-2	.	TRBD2	CASSVSGGNTGELFF	TGCGCCAGCAGTGTATCGGGAGGGAACACCGGGGAGCTGTTTTTT
TRBV4-2	TRBJ2-3	.	TRBD2	CASSQALLAVDTDTQYF	TGTGCCAGCAGCCAAGCTCTTCTAGCGGTTGACACAGATACGCAGTATTTT
TRBV7-2	TRBJ1-1	.	.	CASSLGTERNTEAFF	TGTGCCAGCAGCTTAGGCACAGAGAGGAACACTGAAGCTTTCTTT
TRBV10-3	TRBJ2-3	.	TRBD2	CATQTSLSTDTQYF	TGTGCCACTCAGACTAGCCTTAGCACAGATACGCAGTATTTT
TRBV5-6	TRBJ2-3	once	.	CASSLGLVNTDTQYF	TGTGCCAGCAGCTTGGGCCTAGTGAATACAGATACGCAGTATTTT
TRBV28	TRBJ1-1	.	.	CASTFGGGGTEAFF	TGTGCCAGCACTTTTGGGGGAGGGGGGACCGAAGCTTTCTTT
TRBV5-1	TRBJ1-4	.	.	CASSLAGTLREKLFF	TGCGCCAGCAGCTTGGCCGGGACTTTGCGAGAAAAACTGTTTTTT
TRBV29-1	TRBJ2-2	.	.	CSVDPGNTGELFF	TGCAGCGTTGATCCGGGGAACACCGGGGAGCTGTTTTTT
TRBV5-1	TRBJ2-3	.	TRBD2	CASSLALAGDTDTQYF	TGCGCCAGCAGCTTGGCGCTAGCGGGCGACACAGATACGCAGTATTTT
TRBV30	TRBJ2-7	once	.	CAWDPAGLSYEQYF	TGTGCCTGGGACCCTGCGGGCCTCTCCTACGAGCAGTACTTC